This T cell receptor beta chain appears in the sequencing data of a study of cytomegalovirus exposure and HLA in healthy donors (dated by TCRdb to about 2017). Notes on the research overall: An earlier analysis of some 500 of the donors reported about 250 Gb of sequence data and roughly 100 million unique TCR beta sequences from about 200 million T cells. Among some 410 genotyped donors of the cohort, an average of approximately 230,000 unique TCR beta nucleotide sequences were sequenced per donor, roughly 20% of them non-productive. Typing coverage differed by locus: A, B, C, DRB1 and DQB1 were typed in about 629-640 donors, DQA1 in 500 to 550, DPA1 in around 610, and DPB1 in roughly 450. Of the 398 genotyped donors, about 80% fell in the genetic ancestry cluster associated with self-reported Caucasian donors. To predict cytomegalovirus infection status, the study combined high-throughput TCR immunosequencing, statistical association of individual TCRs with disease status, and machine learning. In the later analysis, no new phenotypic data were used to find candidate immune exposures; instead, reliance was placed on TCR beta sequences and their occurrence across donors. An early release that covered 500 to 800 HLA-typed donors contained approximately 290 gigabases of sequencing data and 75 million to 100 million unique TCR sequences. The study profiled the T cell repertoires of hundreds of subjects by immunosequencing and related them to cytomegalovirus serostatus. Genome-wide SNP genotypes for about three fifths of the roughly 670 donors were used in a later genetic analysis, which treated that subset as a discovery cohort. All discovery cohort repertoires had been generated on a single sequencing platform. The study aimed to test whether signatures of past pathogen exposure could be identified by cataloging public T cell receptors. Roughly 5 DR-DQ haplotypes were treated as single units for association and clustering because of strong linkage in the cohort. HLA typing covered class I and class II loci at four-digit resolution. Donor age, sex, ethnicity and CMV serostatus were collected together with the repertoire data. To decide whether each TCR beta V gene segment behaved as functional or pseudogenic, an earlier analysis of nearly 600 of the donors relied on high-throughput TCR beta sequencing. In addition to the first cohort of 650 to 750 subjects, a separate validation cohort of about 120 different subjects was used. A later analysis re-examined previously published TCR beta repertoires from more than 550 donors and added high-resolution HLA genotyping to investigate patterns of TCR occurrence. Study-wide findings and limitations: Because some donors lacked HLA typing at each locus, the association tests relied only on the typed subset. Across donors, most TCR sequences were observed very rarely, whereas some public TCRs were present in many individuals. Correlated functional status among segregating V segments might be attributable to linkage disequilibrium, but an unknown experimental factor could not be ruled out. A later analysis found that TCR association rates varied across HLA loci, with DRB1 alleles showing the most associated TCRs and HLA-C alleles the fewest. It was suggested by the authors that the approach could potentially be generalized to other disease states and immunological phenotypes. Roughly uniform sequencing depth across donors was assumed in presence/absence analyses, although this assumption may not hold. Seventeen rarely observed V segments, including chromosome 9 orphons, were excluded from the earlier analysis of 550 to 700 of the donors because counts were too low. In a later analysis, HLA-associated TCR beta chains showed more clonal expansion and lower generation probabilities than non-associated chains that were equally common. In a later analysis, most CMV-associated TCR beta chains were found to appear HLA-restricted, with HLA associations seemingly driven largely by CMV exposure. The study listed 150 to 200 TCR beta chains as associated with cytomegalovirus. Cytomegalovirus status was reported to be diagnosed by the classifier with high specificity and sensitivity in both the original and validation cohorts. Compared with the 666-donor mean, donors in an Asian-associated ancestry cluster had fewer N-insertions in productive TCRs, according to a later genetic analysis. An association between a missense DCLRE1C variant and V-gene and J-gene trimming of TCR beta chains was found in a later genetic analysis and replicated in an independent cohort. A later analysis associated approximately 17,000 TCR beta sequences with specific HLA alleles at a false discovery rate of 0.05. A cluster of highly shared sequence variants was judged likely to represent a technical artifact of the sequencing pipeline. The 87-base-pair reads could not distinguish some IMGT-functional V segments, including TRBV6-2 and TRBV6-3, so those segments were excluded. Several of the top co-occurrence clusters appeared to be linked to parvovirus B19, influenza, CMV and Epstein-Barr virus, according to a later analysis. A further reported finding was that TCR beta sequences accurately predicted the HLA-A and HLA-B alleles for most subjects in the first cohort. A few of the identified cytomegalovirus-associated TCR beta chains were confirmed in vitro to be specific for cytomegalovirus antigens. In an earlier analysis of around 600 of the donors, most TCR beta V segments appeared in productive rearrangements about 90% or about 30% of the time, broadly matching IMGT annotations. Assigning TCR associations to individual alleles was difficult when HLA alleles, especially DR and DQ, strongly co-occurred. In this cohort, only TCR beta chains were sequenced, and detectable features were limited by the absence of alpha or paired-chain data. The only immune exposure information available for the cohort was CMV serostatus.

Library prep was done by the immunoSEQ multiplex PCR assay. The multiplex PCR relied on a mix of 60 forward primers for TCR Vbeta segments and 13 reverse primers for TCR Jbeta segments. Amplification of the CDR3 region of rearranged TCR beta genes was performed with a multiplex PCR assay on genomic DNA. The Illumina HiSeq System was used to sequence the amplified TCR beta libraries as 87-base-pair reads. Per the source publication's procedure: Across the 640 or so repertoires, a later analysis counted some 81 million unique TCR beta chains, 9.5 million to 13 million of which were shared by at least two donors. Raw reads were error-corrected and collapsed into unique sequences with a nearest-neighbor algorithm that merged closely related sequences to remove PCR and sequencing errors. V, D and J gene segments were assigned by aligning CDR3 sequences to IMGT reference sequences. Each retained sequence needed at least a six-nucleotide match to both a V gene segment and a J gene segment. Rearrangements were classified as productive when the CDR3 lacked stop codons and remained in frame with V and J, and all other rearrangements were classified as non-productive. CDR3 was defined by IMGT convention, running from the second conserved V-encoded cysteine to the conserved J-encoded phenylalanine. Sequences without an unambiguous match to a single V gene segment were excluded from the earlier analysis of 500 to 700 of the donors. In an earlier analysis of several hundred of the donors, V segments were called functional above 56.7% productive rearrangements and were called segregating when the between-donor standard deviation exceeded 5%. A statistical classification framework was developed to diagnose cytomegalovirus status using the catalog of TCR beta chain sequences. V and J gene assignment, in a later analysis, came from comparing TCR nucleotide sequences with IMGT/GENE-DB human TR gene sequences. A later analysis assigned CDR3 sequences and most-parsimonious VDJ recombination scenarios with the TCRdist pipeline. In a later analysis, every TCR beta chain was defined by the combination of its CDR3 amino acid sequence and its V-gene family, and reads without a unique V-gene family were dropped. As a way to deal with suspected cross-contamination and a sequencing artifact, a later analysis dropped hundreds of nucleotide sequences that were highly shared and had low generation probability. A later analysis calculated a clonal expansion index for each public chain from normalized within-repertoire ranks of inferred template counts. In a later analysis, generation probabilities were computed using a VDJ recombination model fitted to out-of-frame rearrangements, and the results were checked against IGoR. Hypergeometric tests were used in a later analysis to score TCR-TCR, TCR-HLA and TCR-CMV co-occurrence, with a repertoire-size bias correction applied to the TCR pairs. In a later analysis, false discovery rates were estimated by permuting HLA or CMV assignments 20 times. In a later analysis, co-occurring TCRs were grouped using DBSCAN, with TCRdist sequence similarity added in when clustering inside HLA-allele-positive subsets. Repertoires with fewer than 30,000 or more than 120,000 public chains were left out of co-occurrence clustering, as were four to six repertoires with anomalous nucleotide sharing. TCRdb obtained this table from immuneACCESS and retained in-frame rearrangements with V and J assigned. These tables miss some clones; where compared with another copy, unresolved V genes account for less than half of the shortfall, and the remainder is unexplained. For V, J and clone size, that table is used; D and trimming come from the DNA. The sample has 200,000 to 250,000 clones on record, roughly 87% of them singletons. The ten biggest clones cover over 5% of the sample.

Spanning cysteine to phenylalanine, the CDR3 consists of 14 amino acids. The retained sequence is limited to the CDR3, 42 bases, with the frame set at the first base. V loses 5 bases at its end and J loses 2 bases; junction bases beyond the gene matches: 6. The germline V gene gives CDR1 as SQVTM and CDR2 as ANQGSEA. On this clone: Its antigen is unknown. No quality values exist for individual bases; no much larger clone is one base distant.

The cohort was made up of about 610 healthy bone marrow donors. Cohort members were all nominally healthy when sampled, although unrecorded immune exposures were likely present. The donor was CMV seropositive and belonged to the group of about 290 seropositive cohort members. A peripheral blood sample was collected from each donor, and TCR beta sequencing was performed on peripheral blood mononuclear cells. Genomic DNA extraction from the blood cell samples was performed with the Qiagen DNeasy Blood Extraction Kit. The rearranged segments are TRBV29-1 and TRBJ2-7, with TRBD2 matching 10 junction bases. This sequence was found in a middle-aged woman in good health and CMV-seropositive. The source material was PBMCs. The encoded CDR3 is CSVNSGGTTYEQYF. DNA sequence: TGCAGCGTTAATAGCGGGGGGACAACCTACGAGCAGTACTTC.